This section outlines one T cell receptor (beta chain) sequence together with its context. Its antigen is unidentified. TCRdb's table, derived via immunoSEQ multiplex PCR, lists solely in-frame clones and lacks some. In the table there are under 550,000 clones, approximately 87% of which are singletons. CDR3 length equals 14 residues. Germline CDR1 is MGHRA and CDR2 is YSYEKL. V dropped 4 bases and J dropped 3; count of bases not matched to a gene: 4. Stated treatment: about 20 received Ad26.COV2.S at low or high dose, single or two shots; roughly five received placebo; per-sample allocation not given. Day 63 following the first vaccine or placebo injection was when the samples were taken. The sample is drawn from a study of Ad26.COV2.S vaccination and SARS-CoV-2 variants. Study-level background: Into the muscle, Ad26.COV2.S was dosed once or twice, 56 days apart.

General study results and limits: Reportedly, after vaccination the spike-specific CD8+ and CD4+ T cell responses displayed substantial breadth.

This rearrangement joins TRBV4-1 to TRBJ2-7; TRBD1 aligns across 9 bases. The sample consisted of peripheral blood, taken in a trial of Ad26.COV2.S vaccine versus placebo. The receptor was derived from a person aged 18-65 years who received the Ad26.COV2.S COVID-19 vaccine or a placebo. CDR3 sequence (DNA): TGCGCCAGCAGCCCCCCGGGACAGGGCTACGAGCAGTACTTC. The encoded protein is CASSPPGQGYEQYF.